Shown below are 29 T cell receptor beta chains from a single sample sequenced in a study of T cells in Graves' hyperthyroidism and ophthalmopathy. Researchers took RNA transcripts and amplified the TCR beta CDR3 regions from them. The primer set for the first-round RT-PCR of the TCR CDR3 was HTBI. TCRdb reprocessed the multiplex PCR reads with MiXCR, giving one entry per CDR3 protein. The top ten hold 45% to 50% of the sample, which has under 350,000 distinct CDR3 sequences, around a sixth seen once. Input material: blood. The receptors come from a woman in her fifties or sixties with Graves' hyperthyroidism.

The CDR3 sequence is CASSSGTFGANVLTF. CDR3 in DNA: TGTGCCAGCAGTTCAGGGACGTTTGGGGCCAACGTCCTGACTTTC. The chain employs TRBV28 and TRBJ2-6; D is tentatively TRBD1 or TRBD2 (5 bases each). The length of the CDR3 is 15 residues. V was clipped by 4 bases and J by 3 bases, with 10 bases between them. Germline assignment: CDR1 MDHEN and CDR2 SYDVKM. Using reference TRBV28 and TRBJ2-6 for the parts outside the CDR3, the full variable domain is DVKVTQSSRYLVKRTGEKVFLECVQDMDHENMFWYRQDPGLGLRLIYFSYDVKMKEKGDIPEGYSVSREKKERFSLILESASTNQTSMYLCASSSGTFGANVLTFGAGSRLTVL.

Only a few counts were recorded for this clonotype. The chain carries TRBV20-1 and TRBJ1-1; D possibly corresponds to TRBD1 (5 bases). The CDR3 length is 14 residues. CDR1 and CDR2 (germline): DFQATT, SNEGSKA (reference sequence). V dropped 6 bases and J dropped 3 bases, with 17 bases sitting between them. CDR3 residues: CSAGRYSGDTEAFF. CDR3 nucleotides: TGCAGTGCCGGGCGGTACTCGGGGGACACTGAAGCTTTCTTT.

The gene calls are TRBV6-6 and TRBJ1-1; D not resolved. There are 14 residues in the CDR3. The V end was cut by 2 bases, the J end by 0 bases, with 7 bases between. The germline V gene has CDR1 MNHNY and CDR2 SVGAGI (reference sequence). The CDR3 loop is CASSYVGMNTEAFF. CDR3 coding DNA: TGTGCCAGCAGTTACGTCGGCATGAACACTGAAGCTTTCTTT.

This clonotype came up a few times. The chain combines TRBV5-1 with TRBJ1-5, with 11 bases that match TRBD1. Trimming at V came to 0 bases and at J to 6 bases, leaving 2 bases not matched to a gene. Germline V gene lookup returns CDR1 SGHRS and CDR2 YFSETQ. The CDR3 extends over 15 amino acids. The CDR3 loop reads CASSLGTGGFQPQHF. For the CDR3, the DNA is TGCGCCAGCAGCTTGGGGACAGGGGGCTTTCAGCCCCAGCATTTT.

In this sample, this clonotype turned up a few times. This rearrangement joins TRBV12-3 or TRBV12-4 to TRBJ2-2, with D possibly TRBD2 on 6 matching bases. This CDR3 contains 11 residues. Trimming pared 11 bases from V and 6 bases from J, leaving 10 bases between. This chain's CDR3 is CAWRGAGELFF. The CDR3, as DNA: TGTGCCTGGAGGGGTGCCGGGGAGCTGTTTTTT.

This sequence joins TRBV12-5 and TRBJ1-1; unclear D gene. Germline V gives CDR1 LGHNT, CDR2 FRNRAP. The CDR3 contains 13 residues. Between the trimmed V and J ends, which lost 2 bases and 1 base, there was a span of 5 bases. CDR3 protein: CASGLTGNTEAFF. The CDR3, as DNA: TGTGCTAGTGGTTTGACGGGGAACACTGAAGCTTTCTTT. Using reference TRBV12-5 and TRBJ1-1 for the parts outside the CDR3, the full variable domain is DARVTQTPRHKVTEMGQEVTMRCQPILGHNTVFWYRQTMMQGLELLAYFRNRAPLDDSGMPKDRFSAEMPDATLATLKIQPSEPRDSAVYFCASGLTGNTEAFFGQGTRLTVV.

The sample holds many counts of this clonotype. The chain joins TRBV2 to TRBJ2-3; D is perhaps TRBD1 (6 bases). Germline V gives CDR1 SNHLY, CDR2 FYNNEI. CDR3 length: 15 residues. The V and J ends lost 3 bases and 3 bases respectively, with 13 bases between them. The CDR3: CASSEWGRMTDTQYF. The CDR3, as DNA: TGTGCCAGCAGTGAGTGGGGGCGGATGACAGATACGCAGTATTTT.

CDR3 bases: TGTGCCAGCAGCCCCAACCCCGCAGATACGCAGTATTTT. Translation gives CASSPNPADTQYF. The chain employs TRBV3-1 and TRBJ2-3; no clear D gene. Trimming took off 4 bases at V and 4 bases at J, with 9 bases between the two ends. CDR3 length: 13 amino acids. CDR1 is LGHDT and CDR2 is YNNKEL in the germline V gene (reference sequence).

Only a few counts were recorded for this clonotype. V gene TRBV10-1 combines with J gene TRBJ2-1; D is ambiguous. CDR1 WNHNN and CDR2 SYGVQD come from the germline V gene (reference sequence). The CDR3 consists of 14 residues. The V end was cut by 0 bases, the J end by 4 bases, with 7 bases between. CDR3 protein: CASSESETYNEQFF. The CDR3 nucleotides read TGCGCCAGCAGTGAGTCGGAGACTTACAATGAGCAGTTCTTC.

The V and J genes are TRBV6-1 and TRBJ1-6; 7 bases are shared with TRBD1. Trimming cost V 9 bases and J 7 bases; bases outside gene matches: 12. The CDR3 runs to 15 residues. CDR1 is MNHNS, CDR2 SASEGT, per germline. The CDR3 DNA reads as TGTGCCAGTAGGGGCACCTCGACAGGGAATTCACCCCTCCACTTT. Residues: CASRGTSTGNSPLHF.

This clonotype has a single count. One base away lies a much larger clone, so this may be a sequencing read error. The genes are TRBV12-3 or TRBV12-4 and TRBJ2-3; perhaps D is TRBD1 or TRBD2 (5 bases each). The germline V and J ends were trimmed by 3 bases and 5 bases, with 15 bases remaining between them. The CDR3 length is 15 residues. In nucleotides, the CDR3 is TGTGCCAGCAGTTTTTGGGGGAGTGCCGAAGATACGCAGTATTTT. Translated: CASSFWGSAEDTQYF.

The rearrangement joins TRBV6-1 to TRBJ2-3; TRBD2 might be the D (7 bases). The CDR3 contains 14 residues. Germline V gene data show CDR1 as MNHNS and CDR2 as SASEGT. Trimming shortened V by 6 bases and J by 1 base, and 11 bases separated the two germline ends. The CDR3 here is CASRRGGGTDTQYF. In nucleotides, the CDR3 is TGTGCCAGCAGGAGGGGGGGCGGCACAGATACGCAGTATTTT.

The chain joins TRBV27 to TRBJ1-2; 8 bases are shared with TRBD1. This CDR3 contains 14 residues. V lost 8 bases and J lost 4; bases outside the gene matches: 9. Germline CDR1 reads MNHEY; CDR2 reads SMNVEV (reference sequence). CDR3 protein: CASGKDRAVYGYTF. The DNA of the CDR3 is TGTGCCAGCGGGAAGGACAGGGCTGTCTATGGCTACACCTTC.

The rearrangement links TRBV20-1 to TRBJ2-2; TRBD1 matches at 9 bases. The V and J ends lost 6 bases and 4 bases, in that order; junction bases with no gene match: 3. Germline CDR1 DFQATT, CDR2 SNEGSKA (reference sequence). The CDR3 runs to 13 residues. The CDR3 loop reads CSAGQGSTGELFF. The CDR3 bases are TGCAGTGCCGGACAGGGGTCCACCGGGGAGCTGTTTTTT.

The genes are TRBV4-2 and TRBJ1-2; D may be TRBD1 (5 bases). Germline assignment: CDR1 LGHNA and CDR2 YNFKEQ. Trimming stripped 4 bases from V and 3 bases from J, with 15 bases between. This CDR3 contains 15 residues. The CDR3, as DNA: TGTGCCAGCAGCCGCCTGGACACGACGGACTATGGCTACACCTTC. It encodes CASSRLDTTDYGYTF.

V usage is TRBV6-1 and J usage is TRBJ2-3; no clear D gene. CDR3 length equals 15 residues. The germline V and J ends were trimmed by 7 bases and 0 bases, with 14 bases remaining between them. Per germline, CDR1 MNHNS and CDR2 SASEGT. The CDR3 reads CASTGRYTSTDTQYF. The CDR3 DNA reads TGTGCCAGCACAGGACGGTATACTAGCACAGATACGCAGTATTTT.

This clonotype occurred many times. The chain links TRBV5-1 to TRBJ1-1, with D possibly being TRBD1 (5 bases). Germline V lookup: CDR1 SGHRS, CDR2 YFSETQ. This CDR3 has 15 residues. Trimming stripped 1 base from V and 3 bases from J, with 13 bases between. CDR3 DNA sequence: TGCGCCAGCAGCTTGTGGACGGGGGAGGACACTGAAGCTTTCTTT. It specifies CASSLWTGEDTEAFF.

The chain uses TRBV28 and TRBJ2-5; a possible D gene is TRBD1 (5 bases). Trimming removed 5 bases from V and 10 bases from J, with 8 bases in between. The CDR3 is made up of 10 amino acids. In germline, CDR1 is MDHEN, CDR2 SYDVKM. In DNA, the CDR3 is TGTGCCAGCAGTAAGGGGCGCCAGTACTTC. It yields the protein CASSKGRQYF. Looking up the rest from reference TRBV28 and TRBJ2-5 gives the full variable domain: DVKVTQSSRYLVKRTGEKVFLECVQDMDHENMFWYRQDPGLGLRLIYFSYDVKMKEKGDIPEGYSVSREKKERFSLILESASTNQTSMYLCASSKGRQYFGPGTRLLVL.

CDR3 region: CASSDGGQGSDTQYF. CDR3 nucleotides: TGTGCCAGCAGTGACGGGGGACAGGGGTCAGATACGCAGTATTTT. This chain uses TRBV6-4 with TRBJ2-3; 10 bases agree with TRBD1. The CDR3 has 15 residues. Germline lookup yields CDR1 MRHNA and CDR2 SNTAGT. With 2 bases clipped from V and 4 bases from J, the junction kept 3 bases outside the gene matches.

This clonotype was seen more than once but under ten times. The CDR3 protein is CASSLWISGGDQPQHF. DNA for the CDR3: TGTGCCAGCAGTTTATGGATCTCAGGGGGCGATCAGCCCCAGCATTTT. The genes are TRBV28 and TRBJ1-5; 8 positions agree with TRBD1. Per germline, CDR1 MDHEN and CDR2 SYDVKM. The CDR3 has 16 residues. The V segment lost 0 bases and the J segment 5 bases; nucleotides outside the gene matches: 6.

A few counts support this clonotype. J is TRBJ1-3 and V is TRBV20-1; no firm D call. CDR3 length equals 14 residues. The V end was cut by 4 bases, the J end by 2 bases, with 12 bases between. Per the germline V gene, CDR1 is DFQATT and CDR2 is SNEGSKA (reference sequence). This CDR3 is CSAIKPGAGNTIYF. CDR3 DNA: TGCAGTGCTATTAAACCCGGCGCTGGAAACACCATATATTTT.

The chain joins TRBV20-1 to TRBJ1-1; the D gene is possibly TRBD1 (6 bases). CDR3 size: 13 residues. Between the trimmed V and J ends, which lost 0 bases and 4 bases, there was a span of 9 bases. The germline V gene has CDR1 DFQATT and CDR2 SNEGSKA (reference sequence). This CDR3 reads CSARDTGSTEAFF. In DNA form, the CDR3 reads TGCAGTGCTAGAGATACAGGGTCCACTGAAGCTTTCTTT.

This clonotype was recorded many times. The chain carries TRBV28 and TRBJ2-7, with TRBD1 matching 9 bases. V dropped 7 bases and J dropped 4; count of bases not matched to a gene: 8. CDR1 is MDHEN, CDR2 SYDVKM, per germline. The CDR3 contains 14 residues. DNA of the CDR3: TGTGCCAGCAACCGTCCGGGACAGGGATACGAGCAGTACTTC. It yields the protein CASNRPGQGYEQYF.

The sample holds many counts of this clonotype. This sequence joins TRBV27 and TRBJ2-5; D perhaps matches TRBD2 (6 bases). Germline CDR1 reads MNHEY; CDR2 reads SMNVEV (reference sequence). The V and J ends lost 7 bases and 4 bases respectively, with 22 bases between them. This CDR3 spans 16 amino acids. The CDR3 region has the DNA TGTGCCAGCACTCCAACGACCATTAGCGGTGGAGAGACCCAGTACTTC. Its translation is CASTPTTISGGETQYF.

Comments on this clonotype: The junction and the germline gene differ at one end; a read error may be behind it. V gene TRBV27 combines with J gene TRBJ2-2; D tentatively reads TRBD1 or TRBD2 (5 bases each). Germline CDR1 reads MNHEY; CDR2 reads SMNVEV (reference sequence). The CDR3 is 14 residues long. CDR3 coding DNA: TGTGCCAGCAAATCGGGACCGAACACCGGGGAGCCGTTTTTT. Its translation: CASKSGPNTGEPFF.

The CDR3 reads CASSHEAGGPSYKFF. DNA of the CDR3: TGTGCCAGCAGCCACGAGGCGGGGGGGCCCTCCTACAAGTTCTTC. The chain carries TRBV3-1 and TRBJ2-1; TRBD2 agrees at 9 bases. Trimming took 3 bases from V and 14 from J; bases not matched to a gene: 14. Germline loops: CDR1 LGHDT, CDR2 YNNKEL (reference sequence). The CDR3 covers 15 residues.

This clonotype showed up many times. The chain joins TRBV30 to TRBJ2-2, with 7 bases fitting TRBD2. Germline CDR1 is GTSNPN and CDR2 is SVGIG (reference sequence). The V segment lost 8 bases and the J segment 2 bases; nucleotides outside the gene matches: 8. This CDR3 contains 14 residues. This CDR3 is CAGASGANTGELFF. The CDR3 DNA is TGTGCCGGGGCTAGCGGAGCCAACACCGGGGAGCTGTTTTTT. The full variable domain, rest sourced from reference TRBV30 and TRBJ2-2, is SQTIHQWPATLVQPVGSPLSLECTVEGTSNPNLYWYRQAAGRGLQLLFYSVGIGQISSEVPQNLSASRPQDRQFILSSKKLLLSDSGFYLCAGASGANTGELFFGEGSRLTVL.

This clonotype showed up many times. CDR3 sequence: CASSLMGTGTYEQYV. Here the CDR3 DNA reads TGTGCCAGCAGCTTAATGGGGACAGGGACCTACGAGCAGTACGTC. The V call is TRBV11-2, the J call TRBJ2-7, with 9 nucleotides matching TRBD1. This CDR3 has 15 amino acids. Losses at the gene ends were 2 bases for V and 2 bases for J; bases not matched to a gene: 4. Germline values: CDR1 SGHAT, CDR2 FQNNGV.

This clonotype was counted ten times or more. The genes are TRBV28 and TRBJ1-2; D gene unclear. The CDR3 length is 14 residues. Germline V gene sequence: CDR1 MDHEN, CDR2 SYDVKM. The V end lost 2 bases, the J end lost 5 bases, and 12 bases lay between the germline ends. The CDR3 loop is CASSLVGLTYGYTF. The CDR3 nucleotides read TGTGCCAGCAGTTTAGTGGGCCTCACGTATGGCTACACCTTC.